Sequencing of this T cell receptor (beta chain) was carried out in a study of blood T cell repertoires in COVID-19. For the study at large: From the United States, Italy and Spain came samples of acute and convalescent COVID-19.

Trimming stripped 4 bases from V and 7 bases from J, with 20 bases between. CDR3 length: 15 residues. Germline V gene lookup returns CDR1 SGDLS and CDR2 YYNGEE. Study processing details: It was from reference gene primer amplification that nucleated cell counts were estimated. Measured with immunoSEQ multiplex PCR; TCRdb has only the in-frame clones, and not every one. For V, J and clone size, that table is used; D and trimming come from the DNA. Found here are 75,000 to 80,000 clones, just over 85% of them singletons; the top ten hold approximately 46%. The sample was peripheral blood. The rearrangement links TRBV9 to TRBJ1-2; weak D call: TRBD1 (6 bases). The sequence came from a human donor in a cohort sampled during active COVID-19. The CDR3 nucleotides are TGTGCCAGCAGCTCACAGGGTAGTGGTTTAGGTGGCTACACCTTC. Translation: CASSSQGSGLGGYTF.